Listed below are T cell receptor beta chains from one sample, sequenced in a study of blood T cells in healthy people across ages. TCRdb ran MiXCR on the 5' RACE reads and lists one entry per CDR3 protein. The sample has 1.4 million or so distinct CDR3 sequences; roughly 43% are singletons. The sample consisted of blood. Receptors were obtained from a woman younger than 35 in good health. The CDR3 runs from the conserved cysteine through the conserved F or W. A D gene is named only where the DNA matches it firmly. For some rows the clone size is stated as once, few or many, or as a class when expanded; others skip it.

d_gene: -; abundance: -; v_gene: TRBV7-3; j_gene: TRBJ2-6; CDR3aa: CASPPGANVLTF; CDR3nt: TGTGCCAGCCCCCCTGGGGCCAACGTCCTGACTTTC
d_gene: -; abundance: -; v_gene: TRBV28; j_gene: TRBJ1-1; CDR3aa: CASSLPSDWGKAFF; CDR3nt: TGTGCCAGCAGTCTCCCTTCAGACTGGGGGAAAGCTTTCTTT
d_gene: -; abundance: -; v_gene: TRBV7-9; j_gene: TRBJ1-5; CDR3aa: CASSLDYMGDNQPQHF; CDR3nt: TGTGCCAGCAGCTTAGATTATATGGGGGACAATCAGCCCCAGCATTTT
d_gene: TRBD2; abundance: few; v_gene: TRBV7-6; j_gene: TRBJ2-5; CDR3aa: CASSFGTMQTQYF; CDR3nt: TGTGCCAGCAGCTTCGGGACTATGCAGACCCAGTACTTC
d_gene: -; abundance: -; v_gene: TRBV10-2; j_gene: TRBJ2-5; CDR3aa: CASSGQQGPQETQYF; CDR3nt: TGCGCCAGCAGTGGTCAACAGGGACCCCAAGAGACCCAGTACTTC
d_gene: TRBD1; abundance: -; v_gene: TRBV27; j_gene: TRBJ1-2; CDR3aa: CASSKAGTGTNYGYTF; CDR3nt: TGTGCCAGCAGTAAAGCCGGGACAGGGACTAACTATGGCTACACCTTC
d_gene: -; abundance: -; v_gene: TRBV6-5; j_gene: TRBJ2-7; CDR3aa: CASSIGRFQHEQYF; CDR3nt: TGTGCCAGCAGTATAGGACGGTTTCAACACGAGCAGTACTTC
d_gene: -; abundance: -; v_gene: TRBV12-3/TRBV12-4; j_gene: TRBJ2-7; CDR3aa: CASRRQGSLYEQYF; CDR3nt: TGTGCCAGCAGACGGCAGGGGTCTTTGTACGAGCAGTACTTC
d_gene: -; abundance: -; v_gene: TRBV5-1; j_gene: TRBJ2-1; CDR3aa: CASSSGGGGSGHSYNEQFF; CDR3nt: TGCGCCAGCAGCTCTGGTGGGGGGGGTTCGGGACACTCCTACAATGAGCAGTTCTTC
d_gene: -; abundance: -; v_gene: TRBV3-1; j_gene: TRBJ2-5; CDR3aa: CASSEQRGSYNEQYF; CDR3nt: TGTGCCAGCAGCGAGCAACGGGGCTCCTACAATGAGCAGTACTTC
d_gene: TRBD1; abundance: -; v_gene: TRBV6-5; j_gene: TRBJ2-2; CDR3aa: CASKDRGNTGELFF; CDR3nt: TGTGCCAGCAAGGACAGGGGAAACACCGGGGAGCTGTTTTTT
d_gene: -; abundance: once; v_gene: TRBV9; j_gene: TRBJ2-7; CDR3aa: CASSTHRDSSYEQYF; CDR3nt: TGTGCCAGCAGCACGCACAGGGATAGCTCCTACGAGCAGTACTTC
d_gene: TRBD2; abundance: few; v_gene: TRBV4-2; j_gene: TRBJ2-7; CDR3aa: CASSQGGSGGSYNEQYF; CDR3nt: TGTGCCAGCAGCCAAGGAGGTAGCGGGGGATCCTACAATGAGCAGTACTTC
d_gene: TRBD2; abundance: -; v_gene: TRBV12-3/TRBV12-4; j_gene: TRBJ2-5; CDR3aa: CASSFRPSGEETQYF; CDR3nt: TGTGCCAGCAGTTTTAGGCCTAGCGGTGAAGAGACCCAGTACTTC
d_gene: TRBD1; abundance: few; v_gene: TRBV28; j_gene: TRBJ1-5; CDR3aa: CASSHHGTANQPQHF; CDR3nt: TGTGCCAGCAGTCACCACGGGACAGCTAATCAGCCCCAGCATTTT
d_gene: -; abundance: many; v_gene: TRBV27; j_gene: TRBJ2-3; CDR3aa: CASQITGLDTQYF; CDR3nt: TGTGCCAGCCAGATTACAGGACTAGATACGCAGTATTTT
d_gene: TRBD1; abundance: -; v_gene: TRBV6-1; j_gene: TRBJ2-1; CDR3aa: CASRQQPGQGAVKEQFF; CDR3nt: TGTGCCAGCAGGCAACAACCGGGACAGGGGGCAGTGAAGGAGCAGTTCTTC
d_gene: -; abundance: -; v_gene: TRBV12-3/TRBV12-4; j_gene: TRBJ1-4; CDR3aa: CASSYRSGAENEKLFF; CDR3nt: TGTGCCAGCAGTTACCGGTCCGGGGCGGAAAATGAAAAACTGTTTTTT
d_gene: -; abundance: -; v_gene: TRBV20-1; j_gene: TRBJ2-7; CDR3aa: CSATSDRTYEQYF; CDR3nt: TGCAGTGCTACTTCGGACAGAACCTACGAGCAGTACTTC
d_gene: -; abundance: few; v_gene: TRBV4-2; j_gene: TRBJ2-1; CDR3aa: CASSETLSGPYNEQFF; CDR3nt: TGTGCCAGCAGCGAGACTCTCAGCGGCCCATACAATGAGCAGTTCTTC
d_gene: TRBD1; abundance: few; v_gene: TRBV20-1; j_gene: TRBJ1-1; CDR3aa: CSARVSGQGAGEAFF; CDR3nt: TGCAGTGCTAGAGTGAGTGGACAGGGGGCCGGTGAAGCTTTCTTT
d_gene: -; abundance: few; v_gene: TRBV29-1; j_gene: TRBJ2-7; CDR3aa: CSVDKGSYEQYF; CDR3nt: TGCAGCGTTGATAAGGGGTCCTACGAGCAGTACTTC
d_gene: -; abundance: -; v_gene: TRBV9; j_gene: TRBJ1-5; CDR3aa: CASSVTADSNQPQHF; CDR3nt: TGTGCCAGCAGCGTAACAGCCGATAGCAATCAGCCCCAGCATTTT
d_gene: TRBD1; abundance: -; v_gene: TRBV20-1; j_gene: TRBJ2-5; CDR3aa: CSANRDRATATQYF; CDR3nt: TGCAGTGCCAACCGGGACAGGGCGACTGCGACCCAGTACTTC
d_gene: -; abundance: -; v_gene: TRBV6-6; j_gene: TRBJ1-4; CDR3aa: CAGATGLTDEKLFF; CDR3nt: TGTGCCGGAGCGACGGGATTAACTGATGAAAAACTGTTTTTT
d_gene: -; abundance: -; v_gene: TRBV4-3; j_gene: TRBJ2-5; CDR3aa: CASSQAGAAQETQYF; CDR3nt: TGCGCCAGCAGCCAAGCTGGGGCAGCACAAGAGACCCAGTACTTC
d_gene: -; abundance: few; v_gene: TRBV12-3/TRBV12-4; j_gene: TRBJ1-5; CDR3aa: CASNTGGVRQPQHF; CDR3nt: TGTGCCAGCAACACTGGAGGGGTTCGGCAGCCCCAGCATTTT